Presented here are 11 T cell receptor beta chains from one specimen sequenced in a study of cytomegalovirus exposure and HLA in healthy donors. The PCR contained 60 Vbeta and 13 Jbeta primers. The assay was immunoSEQ multiplex PCR, and TCRdb's table has in-frame clones only and misses some. The sample contains under 170,000 clones, about 85% of which appear only once. Sequenced material: PBMCs. Receptor source: a human donor in good health.

As to this clone: One end of the junction is discordant with germline, which a read error may explain. The J gene is TRBJ1-6, the V gene TRBV7-9; perhaps TRBD1 as D (5 bases). Germline values: CDR1 SEHNR, CDR2 FQNEAQ (reference sequence). This CDR3 has 16 amino acids. CDR3 sequence: CSSSLAGGVSSQTLHF. In DNA form, the CDR3 reads TGTTCCAGCAGCTTAGCAGGAGGGGTCAGTTCGCAGACCCTCCACTTT.

The chain couples TRBV12-5 to TRBJ2-5; 9 nucleotides agree with TRBD1. From germline, CDR1 is LGHNT and CDR2 FRNRAP. This CDR3 has 16 amino acids. V shed 0 bases and J 1 base; nucleotides not matched to a gene: 3. The CDR3 here is CASGLVLGQGQETQYF. CDR3 nucleotides: TGTGCTAGTGGTTTGGTACTGGGACAGGGCCAAGAGACCCAGTACTTC.

V is TRBV28 and J is TRBJ1-1; 7 positions agree with TRBD1. Germline V gene sequence: CDR1 MDHEN, CDR2 SYDVKM. Trimming at V came to 6 bases and at J to 2 bases, leaving 12 bases not matched to a gene. The length of the CDR3 is 16 residues. The CDR3 sequence: CASSSPLGQLNTEAFF. CDR3 coding DNA: TGTGCCAGCAGCTCACCCCTGGGACAGCTTAACACTGAAGCTTTCTTT. Filled out from reference TRBV28 and TRBJ1-1, the complete variable domain reads DVKVTQSSRYLVKRTGEKVFLECVQDMDHENMFWYRQDPGLGLRLIYFSYDVKMKEKGDIPEGYSVSREKKERFSLILESASTNQTSMYLCASSSPLGQLNTEAFFGQGTRLTVV.

The chain has TRBV7-9 and TRBJ1-1; tentative D call: TRBD1 (5 bases). The CDR3 loop spans 15 amino acids. Germline V gene sequence: CDR1 SEHNR, CDR2 FQNEAQ (reference sequence). Trimming pared 3 bases from V and 0 bases from J, leaving 11 bases between. Here the CDR3 DNA reads TGTGCCAGCAGCTTCGGGACTCTCGTGAACACTGAAGCTTTCTTT. This gives the protein CASSFGTLVNTEAFF.

This rearrangement joins TRBV5-1 to TRBJ2-3; D is undetermined. V dropped 4 bases and J dropped 5 bases, with 14 bases sitting between them. This CDR3 has 14 amino acids. Germline CDR1 SGHRS, CDR2 YFSETQ. CDR3 coding DNA: TGCGCCAGCAGCGTCGACTCTACCGGAGATACGCAGTATTTT. It encodes CASSVDSTGDTQYF.

The chain is built from TRBV7-8 and TRBJ2-7, with 11 bases matching TRBD2. The CDR3 consists of 17 residues. Per germline, CDR1 SGHVS and CDR2 FQNEAQ. Trimming took 1 base from V and 3 from J; bases not matched to a gene: 8. CDR3 residues: CASSLVLAGGSVYEQYF. The DNA for the CDR3 is TGTGCCAGCAGCTTAGTCCTAGCGGGGGGCTCGGTCTACGAGCAGTACTTC.

The rearrangement uses TRBV4-3 and TRBJ2-6; D remains unclear. This CDR3 is 16 amino acids long. Germline V lookup: CDR1 LGHNA, CDR2 YSLEER. The V and J ends lost 2 bases and 2 bases respectively, with 10 bases between them. CDR3: CASSQFPGAGANVLTF. The CDR3 DNA is TGCGCCAGCAGCCAATTTCCAGGCGCTGGGGCCAACGTCCTGACTTTC.

The V call is TRBV5-6, the J call TRBJ1-1; TRBD1 matches 8 bases. Germline-derived CDR1 and CDR2 are SGHDT and YYEEEE. The length of the CDR3 is 15 residues. Losses at the gene ends were 0 bases for V and 6 bases for J; bases not matched to a gene: 7. The CDR3 DNA reads TGTGCCAGCAGCTTGGCGACAGGGGTTTATGCTGAAGCTTTCTTT. This sequence encodes CASSLATGVYAEAFF. The whole variable domain, filled in from reference TRBV5-6 and TRBJ1-1, reads DAGVTQSPTHLIKTRGQQVTLRCSPKSGHDTVSWYQQALGQGPQFIFQYYEEEERQRGNFPDRFSGHQFPNYSSELNVNALLLGDSALYLCASSLATGVYAEAFFGQGTRLTVV.

V and J are TRBV7-9 and TRBJ1-1, with 7 bases matching TRBD1. The CDR3 is 14 amino acids. CDR1 and CDR2 (germline): SEHNR, FQNEAQ (reference sequence). J was trimmed by 1 base and V by 6 bases; bases with no gene match: 5. Here the CDR3 reads CASSRQGPNTEAFF. Here the CDR3 DNA reads TGTGCCAGCAGTAGACAGGGTCCGAACACTGAAGCTTTCTTT.

The gene calls are TRBV19 and TRBJ2-7, with a possible D match to TRBD1 (6 bases). Between the trimmed V and J ends, which lost 7 bases and 4 bases, there was a span of 8 bases. Germline CDR1 and CDR2: LNHDA and SQIVND (reference sequence). This CDR3 is built from 11 residues. The CDR3 loop is CASKGVYEQYF. CDR3 in DNA: TGTGCCAGTAAGGGGGTGTACGAGCAGTACTTC.

This rearrangement joins TRBV10-3 to TRBJ1-2, with 7 bases that match TRBD1. The ends lost 5 bases at V and 2 bases at J; junction bases unmatched: 11. From germline, CDR1 is ENHRY and CDR2 SYGVKD. This CDR3 contains 16 residues. CDR3 bases: TGTGCCATCAGTCCCCTAGGGGGCAAGAGCAACTATGGCTACACCTTC. It codes for CAISPLGGKSNYGYTF.